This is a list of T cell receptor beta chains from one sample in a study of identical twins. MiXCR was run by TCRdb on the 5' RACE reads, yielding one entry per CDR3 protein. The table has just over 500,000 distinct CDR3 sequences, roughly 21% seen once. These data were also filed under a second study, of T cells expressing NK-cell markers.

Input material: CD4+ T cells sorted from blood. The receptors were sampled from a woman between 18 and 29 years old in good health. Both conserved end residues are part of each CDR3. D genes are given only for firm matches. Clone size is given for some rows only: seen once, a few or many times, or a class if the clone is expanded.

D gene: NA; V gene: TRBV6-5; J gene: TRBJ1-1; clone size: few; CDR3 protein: CASSWREATEAFF; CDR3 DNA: TGTGCCAGCAGTTGGAGGGAGGCCACTGAAGCTTTCTTT
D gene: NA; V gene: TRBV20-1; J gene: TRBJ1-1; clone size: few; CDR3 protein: CSAGIPGHLNTEAFF; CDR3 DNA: TGCAGTGCTGGCATACCGGGACACCTGAACACTGAAGCTTTCTTT
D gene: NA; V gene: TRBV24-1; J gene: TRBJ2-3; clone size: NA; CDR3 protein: CATSDPGGTSTDTQYF; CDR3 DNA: TGTGCCACCAGTGATCCAGGCGGAACTAGCACAGATACGCAGTATTTT
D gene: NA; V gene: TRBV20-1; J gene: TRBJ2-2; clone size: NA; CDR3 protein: CSAPAAVGELFF; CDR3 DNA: TGCAGTGCCCCAGCCGCGGTCGGGGAGCTGTTTTTT
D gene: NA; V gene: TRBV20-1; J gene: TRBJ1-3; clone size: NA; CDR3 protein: CSARVQSSGNTIYF; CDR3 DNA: TGCAGTGCTAGGGTCCAGAGCTCTGGAAACACCATATATTTT
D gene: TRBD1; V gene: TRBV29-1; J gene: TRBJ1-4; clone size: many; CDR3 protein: CSVGRTGLNEKLFF; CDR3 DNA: TGCAGCGTTGGGAGGACAGGGCTTAATGAAAAACTGTTTTTT
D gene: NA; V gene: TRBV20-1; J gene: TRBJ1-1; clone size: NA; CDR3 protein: CSARGVANTEAFF; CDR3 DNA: TGCAGTGCGCGAGGGGTGGCGAACACTGAAGCTTTCTTT
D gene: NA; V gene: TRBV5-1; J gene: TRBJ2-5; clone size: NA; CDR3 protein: CASSRRVQETQYF; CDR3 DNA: TGCGCCAGCAGCCGGCGGGTCCAAGAGACCCAGTACTTC
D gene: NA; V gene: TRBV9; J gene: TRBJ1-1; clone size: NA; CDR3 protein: CASSAGENTEAFF; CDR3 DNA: TGTGCCAGCAGCGCAGGAGAGAACACTGAAGCTTTCTTT
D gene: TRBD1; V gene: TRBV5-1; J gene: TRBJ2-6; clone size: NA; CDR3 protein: CASSPPGTGAGANVLTF; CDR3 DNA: TGCGCCAGCAGCCCTCCCGGGACAGGGGCTGGGGCCAACGTCCTGACTTTC
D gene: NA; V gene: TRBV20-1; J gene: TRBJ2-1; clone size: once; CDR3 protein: CSASGQLSYNEQFF; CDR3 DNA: TGCAGTGCTAGTGGGCAGCTCTCCTACAATGAGCAGTTCTTC
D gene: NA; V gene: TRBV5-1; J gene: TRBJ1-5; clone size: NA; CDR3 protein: CASSLDGQGGNQPQHF; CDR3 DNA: TGCGCCAGCAGCTTGGACGGGCAGGGAGGCAATCAGCCCCAGCATTTT
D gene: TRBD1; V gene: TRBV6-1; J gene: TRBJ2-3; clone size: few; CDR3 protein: CASSRRPGQGTDTQYF; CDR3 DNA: TGTGCCAGCAGTCGCCGGCCGGGACAGGGCACAGATACGCAGTATTTT
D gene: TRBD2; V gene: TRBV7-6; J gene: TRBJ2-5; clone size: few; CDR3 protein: CASSLLGGKETQYF; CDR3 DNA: TGTGCCAGCAGCTTGTTGGGGGGGAAAGAGACCCAGTACTTC
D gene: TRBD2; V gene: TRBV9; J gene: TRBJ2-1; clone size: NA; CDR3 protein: CASSPPSGRAGDEQFF; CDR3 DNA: TGTGCCAGCAGCCCCCCTAGCGGGAGGGCCGGTGATGAGCAGTTCTTC
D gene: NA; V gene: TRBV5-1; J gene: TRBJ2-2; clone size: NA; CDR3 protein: CASSLGPDTGELFF; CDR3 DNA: TGCGCCAGCAGCTTGGGACCGGACACCGGGGAGCTGTTTTTT
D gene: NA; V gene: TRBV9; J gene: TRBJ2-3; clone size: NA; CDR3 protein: CASSVRQATSTDTQYF; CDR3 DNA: TGTGCCAGCAGCGTAAGGCAAGCGACTAGCACAGATACGCAGTATTTT
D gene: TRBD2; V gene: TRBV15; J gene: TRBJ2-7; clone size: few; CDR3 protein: CATSRSGGTLYEQYF; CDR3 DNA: TGTGCCACCAGCAGATCGGGAGGGACCCTTTACGAGCAGTACTTC
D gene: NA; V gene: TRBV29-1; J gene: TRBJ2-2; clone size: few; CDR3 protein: CSAGLRTGELFF; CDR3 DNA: TGCAGCGCTGGACTTCGCACCGGGGAGCTGTTTTTT
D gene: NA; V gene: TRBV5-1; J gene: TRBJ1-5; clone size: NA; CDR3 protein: CASRRQPNQPQHF; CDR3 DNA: TGCGCCAGCAGGAGACAGCCTAATCAGCCCCAGCATTTT
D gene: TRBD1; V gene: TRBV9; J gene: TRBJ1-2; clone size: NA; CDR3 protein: CASSAQGGYGYTF; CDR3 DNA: TGTGCCAGCAGCGCCCAGGGGGGCTATGGCTACACCTTC
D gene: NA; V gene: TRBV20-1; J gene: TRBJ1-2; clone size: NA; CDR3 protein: CSAKGGEGYTF; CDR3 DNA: TGCAGTGCCAAGGGGGGGGAAGGCTACACCTTC
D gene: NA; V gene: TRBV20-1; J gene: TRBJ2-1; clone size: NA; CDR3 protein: CSARDPAQTPGLTVHNEQFF; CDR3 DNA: TGCAGTGCTAGAGATCCGGCCCAAACACCGGGATTGACAGTCCACAATGAGCAGTTCTTC
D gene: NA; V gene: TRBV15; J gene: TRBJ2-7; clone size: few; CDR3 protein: CATSRDPTGGYEQYF; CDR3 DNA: TGTGCCACCAGCAGAGACCCCACGGGCGGCTACGAGCAGTACTTC
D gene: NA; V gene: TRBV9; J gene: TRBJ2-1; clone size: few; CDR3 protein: CASSPRSGTSYNEQFF; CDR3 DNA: TGTGCCAGCAGCCCTCGTTCCGGGACCTCCTACAATGAGCAGTTCTTC
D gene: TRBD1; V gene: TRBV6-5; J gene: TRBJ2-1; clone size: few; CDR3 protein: CASSLQGKSYNEQFF; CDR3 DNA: TGTGCCAGCAGTCTACAGGGGAAGTCCTACAATGAGCAGTTCTTC
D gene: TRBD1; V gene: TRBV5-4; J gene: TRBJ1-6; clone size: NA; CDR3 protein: CASSLATGTVVSPLHF; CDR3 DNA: TGTGCCAGCAGCTTGGCGACCGGGACAGTAGTTTCACCCCTCCACTTT
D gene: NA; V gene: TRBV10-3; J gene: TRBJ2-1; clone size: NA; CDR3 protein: CAISESRAGAGNEQFF; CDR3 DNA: TGTGCCATCAGTGAGTCGAGGGCGGGGGCCGGGAATGAGCAGTTCTTC
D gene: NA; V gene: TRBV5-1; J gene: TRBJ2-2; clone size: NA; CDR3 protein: CASSLEGELFF; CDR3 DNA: TGCGCCAGCAGCTTGGAAGGGGAGCTGTTTTTT
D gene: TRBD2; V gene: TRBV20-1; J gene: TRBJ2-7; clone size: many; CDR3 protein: CSATPLAGTLSHEQYF; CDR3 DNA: TGCAGTGCTACACCACTAGCGGGGACCCTCTCCCACGAGCAGTACTTC
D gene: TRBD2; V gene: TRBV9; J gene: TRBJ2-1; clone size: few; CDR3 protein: CASSPGGVAGWHEQFF; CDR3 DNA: TGTGCCAGCAGCCCCGGGGGAGTAGCGGGGTGGCATGAGCAGTTCTTC
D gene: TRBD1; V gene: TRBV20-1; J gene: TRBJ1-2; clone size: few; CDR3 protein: CSARGQGGQSYTF; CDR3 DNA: TGCAGTGCTAGGGGACAGGGGGGTCAGAGCTACACCTTC
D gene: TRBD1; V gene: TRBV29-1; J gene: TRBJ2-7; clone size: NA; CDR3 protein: CSATTGNYEQYF; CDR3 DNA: TGCAGCGCTACGACAGGGAACTACGAGCAGTACTTC
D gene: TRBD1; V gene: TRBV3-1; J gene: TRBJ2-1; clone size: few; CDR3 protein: CASRFAAGTGGYNEQFF; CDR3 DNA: TGTGCCAGCAGATTTGCAGCCGGGACAGGGGGTTACAATGAGCAGTTCTTC
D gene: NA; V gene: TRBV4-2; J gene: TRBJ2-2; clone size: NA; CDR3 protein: CASSQDRIEGRGLFF; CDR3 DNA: TGTGCCAGCAGCCAAGATCGGATTGAAGGGCGAGGGCTGTTTTTT
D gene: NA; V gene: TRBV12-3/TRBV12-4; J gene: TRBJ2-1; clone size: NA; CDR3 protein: CASSPRGGDPPYNEQFF; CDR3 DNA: TGTGCCAGCAGCCCACGGGGCGGGGACCCACCCTACAATGAGCAGTTCTTC
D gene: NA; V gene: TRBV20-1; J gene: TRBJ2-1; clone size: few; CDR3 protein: CSARGRERQRVGTPGFEQFF; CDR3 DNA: TGCAGTGCTAGGGGCAGGGAAAGGCAAAGGGTGGGCACGCCGGGGTTCGAGCAGTTCTTC
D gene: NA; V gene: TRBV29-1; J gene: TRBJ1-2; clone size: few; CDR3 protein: CSVVHNPNYGYTF; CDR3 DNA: TGCAGCGTTGTTCACAACCCCAACTATGGCTACACCTTC
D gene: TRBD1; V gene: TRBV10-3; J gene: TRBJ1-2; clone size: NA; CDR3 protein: CAISPTGYGYTF; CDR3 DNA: TGTGCCATCAGCCCGACAGGGTACGGCTACACCTTC
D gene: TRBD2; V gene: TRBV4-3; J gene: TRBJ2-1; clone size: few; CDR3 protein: CASSNAGAGGVDEQFF; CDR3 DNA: TGCGCCAGCAGCAACGCCGGGGCGGGAGGCGTGGATGAGCAGTTCTTC
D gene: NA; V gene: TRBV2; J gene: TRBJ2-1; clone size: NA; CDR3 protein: CASHDDVAGWQGNEQFF; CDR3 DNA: TGTGCCAGTCACGACGATGTCGCCGGTTGGCAGGGGAATGAGCAGTTCTTC
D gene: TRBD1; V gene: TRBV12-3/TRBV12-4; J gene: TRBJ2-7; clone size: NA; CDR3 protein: CASTLQGGNYEQYF; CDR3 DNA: TGTGCCAGCACCCTACAGGGGGGCAACTACGAGCAGTACTTC
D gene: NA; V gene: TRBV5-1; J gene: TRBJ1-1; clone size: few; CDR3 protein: CASSLVGAWNTEAFF; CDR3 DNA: TGCGCCAGCAGCTTGGTTGGAGCATGGAACACTGAAGCTTTCTTT
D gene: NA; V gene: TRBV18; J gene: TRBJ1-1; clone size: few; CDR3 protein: CASSPRGETEAFF; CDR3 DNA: TGTGCCAGCTCACCCCGGGGGGAGACTGAAGCTTTCTTT
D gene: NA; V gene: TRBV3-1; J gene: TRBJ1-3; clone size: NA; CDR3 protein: CASSQPTNTIYF; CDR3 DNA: TGTGCCAGCAGCCAGCCAACAAACACCATATATTTT